Listed below are T cell receptor beta chains from one sample, sequenced in a study of blood T cell repertoires in COVID-19. Profiling relied on immunoSEQ multiplex PCR, and the TCRdb table lists in-frame clones only, not all of them. The repertoire includes around 68,000 clones, approximately 88% of them detected once, and 2% to 2.5% sits in the top ten. Sequencing used peripheral blood. Every receptor here comes from a human donor in a cohort sampled during active COVID-19. CDR3s include the opening cysteine and the closing phenylalanine or tryptophan. Fields, in order: J gene, D gene, V gene, CDR3 length, clone size, CDR3 protein, CDR3 DNA. A D gene is named only where the DNA matches it firmly. Not all rows give a size; the values are once, few, many and, for expanded clones, a class.

TRBJ1-6 | . | TRBV19 | 14 | . | CASNSQGTNSPLHF | TGTGCCAGTAACTCACAGGGAACTAATTCACCCCTCCACTTT
TRBJ1-1 | . | TRBV30 | 13 | . | CAWSREVRTEAFF | TGTGCCTGGAGTAGGGAGGTGCGCACTGAAGCTTTCTTT
TRBJ1-3 | . | TRBV7-6 | 13 | . | CASSLAGGNTIYF | TGTGCCAGCAGCTTAGCAGGAGGGAACACCATATATTTT
TRBJ1-1 | TRBD1 | TRBV28 | 15 | once | CASFPPGQGDTEAFF | TGTGCCAGCTTCCCCCCGGGACAGGGAGACACTGAAGCTTTCTTT
TRBJ1-1 | TRBD1 | TRBV18 | 14 | . | CASSHGQGNTEAFF | TGTGCCAGCTCACACGGACAGGGGAACACTGAAGCTTTCTTT
TRBJ2-4 | . | TRBV28 | 13 | . | CASEGSSKNIQYF | TGTGCCAGCGAGGGCTCGTCCAAAAACATTCAGTACTTC
TRBJ1-6 | TRBD1 | TRBV30 | 13 | . | CASQGGVNSPLHF | TGTGCCAGTCAGGGGGGCGTTAATTCACCCCTCCACTTT
TRBJ1-2 | . | TRBV5-1 | 14 | once | CASNLEAAIHGYTF | TGCGCCAGCAACTTGGAGGCAGCGATCCATGGCTACACCTTC
TRBJ1-2 | . | TRBV5-1 | 20 | . | CASSFAIQSDSSLSNYGYTF | TGCGCCAGCAGCTTTGCGATTCAATCGGACAGTTCCTTATCTAACTATGGCTACACCTTC
TRBJ1-3 | . | TRBV6-4 | 14 | . | CASRPGTSGNTIYF | TGTGCCAGCAGGCCTGGGACATCTGGAAACACCATATATTTT
TRBJ2-7 | . | TRBV7-2 | 14 | . | CASRSKGGTYEQYF | TGTGCCAGCAGGTCTAAAGGAGGGACCTACGAGCAGTACTTC